The clone carrying this T cell receptor (beta chain) was counted a single time. The antigen remains unidentified. Profiled with immunoSEQ multiplex PCR; TCRdb holds only in-frame clones, not every one. The table records more than 60,000 clones, 85% to 95% of them present only once. The CDR3 loop spans 12 amino acids. Germline V gene lookup returns CDR1 LGHNA and CDR2 YSLEER. V lost 0 bases and J 7 bases, leaving 4 bases between the germline ends. These data are taken from a study of siplizumab effects on memory and regulatory T cells. General study findings and limits: Naive T cell populations appeared to exhibit greater diversity than memory cells and appeared to be major alloresponse contributors. Sequences below about 10^-5 frequency were poorly captured, limiting mapping of alloreactive clones.

The sequence was obtained from a human donor in good health. Material: CD8+ T cells sorted from blood. The chain is built from TRBV4-3 and TRBJ2-1; D unclear. CDR3 DNA: TGCGCCAGCAGCCAAGAGGGGAATGAGCAGTTCTTC. This codes for CASSQEGNEQFF.